Each of the 30 T cell receptor beta chains below was sequenced from the same sample in a study of T cells in localized non-small cell lung cancer. Sequencing used immunoSEQ multiplex PCR; TCRdb keeps in-frame clones, though not all of them. Counted here are approximately 80,000 clones, about 84% occurring once; the ten biggest clones make up approximately 9.7%. The input for sequencing was peripheral blood, taken before any cancer treatment. The origin of the receptors is a female donor aged 60 or older with stage I lung adenocarcinoma.

This chain connects TRBV29-1 to TRBJ1-1; unclear D gene. Per germline, CDR1 SQVTM and CDR2 ANQGSEA. The CDR3 totals 14 residues. V shed 4 bases and J shed 8 bases, with 20 bases lying between them. CDR3 region: CSVVVDRAPNEAFF. In nucleotides, the CDR3 is TGCAGCGTTGTAGTGGACCGGGCTCCAAACGAAGCTTTCTTT.

This clone was picked up one time. The V gene is TRBV18, the J gene TRBJ2-1, with a possible D match to TRBD2 (5 bases). Trimming cost V 3 bases and J 11 bases, with 8 bases left between them. The CDR3 is 11 residues long. Per germline, CDR1 KGHSH and CDR2 LQKENI. This CDR3 is CASSPGEKQFF. The CDR3 DNA is TGTGCCAGCTCACCCGGGGAGAAGCAGTTCTTC.

As for this clone: An end of the junction differs from the germline gene, which may be a read error. The V call is TRBV7-8, the J call TRBJ2-3; the match to TRBD2 covers 13 bases. CDR1 is SGHVS, CDR2 FQNEAQ, per germline. This CDR3 is built from 16 residues. The CDR3 loop reads CASSFRTSGSRDTQYF. The CDR3 DNA reads TGTGCCAGCAGCTTCCGGACTAGCGGGAGCAGAGATACGCAGTATTTT.

The V and J genes are TRBV10-3 and TRBJ2-1; 9 positions match TRBD1. CDR1 is ENHRY and CDR2 is SYGVKD in the germline V gene. The CDR3 loop spans 12 amino acids. J gave up 9 bases and V 6 bases, and 3 bases lay outside the gene matches. The CDR3 is CAIRGQGSEQFF. In nucleotides, the CDR3 is TGTGCCATCAGGGGACAGGGAAGTGAGCAGTTCTTC.

The genes are TRBV6-5 and TRBJ2-7; 7 bases match TRBD2. The germline V gene encodes CDR1 MNHEY and CDR2 SVGAGI. The CDR3 has 11 residues. The V segment lost 11 bases and the J segment 4 bases; nucleotides outside the gene matches: 5. The CDR3 region has the DNA TGTGCCGCCGGACTAGTATACGAGCAGTACTTC. This sequence encodes CAAGLVYEQYF.

The V gene is TRBV13, the J gene TRBJ2-7; TRBD1 might be the D (6 bases). Germline V CDR1 and CDR2: PRHDT, FYEKMQ (reference sequence). V lost 5 bases and J lost 0, with 17 bases in between. The CDR3 runs 16 residues. The CDR3 loop reads CASSPWTRGSSYEQYF. The CDR3 DNA reads as TGTGCCAGCAGCCCCTGGACAAGGGGGAGCTCCTACGAGCAGTACTTC.

The chain recombines TRBV20-1 with TRBJ2-4; D is unresolved. The germline gives CDR1 DFQATT, CDR2 SNEGSKA (reference sequence). The CDR3 runs 11 residues. Trimming took off 1 base at V and 10 bases at J, with 8 bases between the two ends. The CDR3: CSARGLIIQYF. The CDR3 region has the DNA TGCAGTGCTAGAGGGCTTATTATTCAGTACTTC.

This chain joins TRBV6-6 and TRBJ1-2; D is undetermined. Deletions cut 5 bases from V and 6 bases from J, with 13 bases between. Germline CDR1 MNHNY, CDR2 SVGAGI (reference sequence). The CDR3 has 13 residues. The CDR3 is CASSLRAENGYTF. The CDR3 region has the DNA TGTGCCAGCAGTCTTCGCGCGGAGAATGGCTACACCTTC.

A note on this clone: The identical CDR3 is also encoded by other nucleotide sequences in the sample. The chain combines TRBV7-6 with TRBJ2-2; 8 bases line up with TRBD1. Trimming cost V 4 bases and J 1 base; bases outside gene matches: 2. CDR1 and CDR2 from the germline V gene are SGHVS and FNYEAQ. The CDR3 has 15 amino acids. CDR3 in amino acids: CASSSTGGNTGELFF. In nucleotides, the CDR3 is TGTGCCAGCAGCTCCACAGGGGGGAACACCGGGGAGCTGTTTTTT.

The chain employs TRBV9 and TRBJ2-1; 14 positions match TRBD2. The CDR3 is 19 amino acids. With V trimmed by 0 bases and J by 7 bases, 12 bases remained unmatched. In germline, CDR1 is SGDLS, CDR2 YYNGEE. CDR3 sequence (DNA): TGTGCCAGCAGCGTAGGGTTTCCGGGACTAGCGGGAGTCGGGAATGAGCAGTTCTTC. As protein: CASSVGFPGLAGVGNEQFF.

This clone was counted between two and nine times. The chain carries TRBV21-1 and TRBJ2-5; no check of the table's D call, TRBD1, against the DNA was made. TRBV21-1 is annotated as a pseudogene. The CDR3 runs to 16 residues. The CDR3 here is CASSNFRGRLAETQYF. In nucleotides, the CDR3 is TGTGCCAGCAGCAATTTCAGGGGGAGATTGGCAGAGACCCAGTACTTC.

V is TRBV20-1 and J is TRBJ2-1, with unresolved D. Germline V gives CDR1 DFQATT, CDR2 SNEGSKA (reference sequence). CDR3 length: 11 residues. Trimming cost V 4 bases and J 6 bases, with 7 bases left between them. The CDR3 loop reads CSAIEVNEQFF. The CDR3 nucleotides are TGCAGTGCTATCGAGGTCAATGAGCAGTTCTTC.

The V call is TRBV11-3, the J call TRBJ2-1; TRBD2 matches 8 bases. J gave up 0 bases and V 1 base, and 5 bases lay outside the gene matches. The germline V gene has CDR1 SGHNT and CDR2 YENEEA. The CDR3 has 17 residues. The CDR3 here is CASSLGISGVSYNEQFF. Here the CDR3 DNA reads TGTGCCAGCAGCTTAGGGATTAGCGGGGTCTCCTACAATGAGCAGTTCTTC.

This clone was detected only once. The J gene is TRBJ2-7, the V gene TRBV27; 8 positions match TRBD1. This CDR3 is 13 amino acids long. The ends lost 4 bases at V and 2 bases at J; junction bases unmatched: 1. Germline CDR1 is MNHEY and CDR2 is SMNVEV (reference sequence). The CDR3 region has the DNA TGTGCCAGCAGTTCACAGGGGGCCTACGAGCAGTACTTC. Translated: CASSSQGAYEQYF.

This clone has only a few counts. Additional DNA sequences in this sample encode the identical CDR3. The chain couples TRBV29-1 to TRBJ2-5, with D maybe TRBD1 (6 bases). V lost 7 bases to trimming and J lost 1 base, with 10 bases between them. There are 12 residues in the CDR3. Germline V gives CDR1 SQVTM, CDR2 ANQGSEA. The CDR3 nucleotides read TGCAGCGGCAGGGGCGGCCAAGAGACCCAGTACTTC. Its protein is CSGRGGQETQYF.

This clone was recorded a few times. The CDR3 sequence: CASSSSWEQTQYF. Written as DNA, the CDR3 is TGTGCCAGCAGCTCGAGCTGGGAGCAGACCCAGTACTTC. J is TRBJ2-5 and V is TRBV7-9, with TRBD2 as a possible D gene (5 bases). Per germline, CDR1 SEHNR and CDR2 FQNEAQ (reference sequence). This CDR3 region has 13 residues. Trimming removed 4 bases at V and 6 bases at J, with 12 bases between.

This clone was counted only a few times. The chain combines TRBV6-5 with TRBJ2-1; weak D call: TRBD2 (5 bases). CDR1 is MNHEY and CDR2 is SVGAGI in the germline V gene. V shed 6 bases and J shed 0 bases, with 12 bases lying between them. The CDR3 runs to 15 residues. The CDR3 is CASRSGLSSYNEQFF. The CDR3 DNA sequence: TGTGCCAGCAGGTCCGGACTTAGCTCCTACAATGAGCAGTTCTTC.

This chain connects TRBV5-1 to TRBJ2-7, with D perhaps TRBD2 (5 bases). The CDR3 length is 13 residues. Germline CDR1 is SGHRS and CDR2 is YFSETQ. V lost 4 bases and J lost 2, with 10 bases in between. CDR3 sequence (DNA): TGCGCCAGCAGCCGAGGGTCAGCCTACGAGCAGTACTTC. Encoded protein: CASSRGSAYEQYF.

This chain uses TRBV30 with TRBJ2-5; D is tentatively TRBD1 or TRBD2 (6 bases each). Germline V lookup: CDR1 GTSNPN, CDR2 SVGIG (reference sequence). The V end was cut by 5 bases, the J end by 4 bases, with 14 bases between. The CDR3 sequence is 13 residues long. CDR3 nucleotide sequence: TGTGCCTGGGAGAGGGGGGCCCGAGAGACCCAGTACTTC. As protein: CAWERGARETQYF.

Concerning this clone: The junction and the germline gene differ at one end; a read error may be behind it. The rearrangement links TRBV6-1 to TRBJ1-1; no clear D gene. This CDR3 comprises 11 residues. CDR1 MNHNS and CDR2 SASEGT come from the germline V gene. DNA for the CDR3: TGTGCCAGCAGTGAGCTCCAAGGAGACCTTTTT. Its protein product is CASSELQGDLF.

CDR3: CASSKGGYEQFF. The CDR3 DNA is TGTGCCAGCAGCAAAGGAGGCTATGAGCAGTTCTTC. The rearrangement joins TRBV7-2 to TRBJ2-1; TRBD2 is a possible D gene (5 bases). Germline values: CDR1 SGHTA, CDR2 FQGNSA. V was clipped by 5 bases and J by 8 bases, with 10 bases between them. CDR3 length: 12 residues.

The V and J genes are TRBV7-9 and TRBJ2-1; D may be TRBD2 (6 bases). The germline gives CDR1 SEHNR, CDR2 FQNEAQ (reference sequence). The CDR3 loop spans 14 amino acids. V gave up 5 bases and J gave up 1 base, with 9 bases separating them. The CDR3 loop is CASSRGTSYNEQFF. The DNA for the CDR3 is TGTGCCAGCAGCCGTGGGACTTCCTACAATGAGCAGTTCTTC. The full variable domain, rest sourced from reference TRBV7-9 and TRBJ2-1, is DTGVSQNPRHKITKRGQNVTFRCDPISEHNRLYWYRQTLGQGPEFLTYFQNEAQLEKSRLLSDRFSAERPKGSFSTLEIQRTEQGDSAMYLCASSRGTSYNEQFFGPGTRLTVL.

The chain employs TRBV19 and TRBJ1-1; D is unclear. The germline V gene encodes CDR1 LNHDA and CDR2 SQIVND (reference sequence). Trimming removed 4 bases at V and 1 base at J, with 13 bases between. The CDR3 loop spans 15 amino acids. CDR3 loop: CASSRSSGGNTEAFF. CDR3 nucleotides: TGTGCCAGTAGTAGGAGTTCGGGAGGGAACACTGAAGCTTTCTTT. The full variable domain, in which reference TRBV19 and TRBJ1-1 provide the parts outside the CDR3, is DGGITQSPKYLFRKEGQNVTLSCEQNLNHDAMYWYRQDPGQGLRLIYYSQIVNDFQKGDIAEGYSVSREKKESFPLTVTSAQKNPTAFYLCASSRSSGGNTEAFFGQGTRLTVV.

This clone was counted once. The rearrangement joins TRBV6-5 to TRBJ1-1; D might be TRBD1 (5 bases). Trimming took 4 bases from V and 4 from J, leaving 10 bases between them. Germline lookup yields CDR1 MNHEY and CDR2 SVGAGI. This CDR3 spans 13 amino acids. CDR3 DNA sequence: TGTGCCAGCAGTTCGGGACGGTCCACTGAAGCTTTCTTT. Amino acid sequence: CASSSGRSTEAFF.

The chain is built from TRBV12-5 and TRBJ1-1; no reliable D call. CDR1 and CDR2 from the germline V gene are LGHNT and FRNRAP. The CDR3 loop spans 14 amino acids. V dropped 2 bases and J dropped 0 bases, with 7 bases sitting between them. The CDR3 coding sequence is TGTGCTAGTGGTTTGAGTAGGATGAACACTGAAGCTTTCTTT. Translation gives CASGLSRMNTEAFF.

The chain combines TRBV27 with TRBJ1-5, with D possibly being TRBD1 (6 bases). Per the germline V gene, CDR1 is MNHEY and CDR2 is SMNVEV (reference sequence). CDR3 size: 14 residues. V lost 3 bases to trimming and J lost 4 bases, with 10 bases between them. The CDR3 nucleotides read TGTGCCAGCAGTTTTTCAGGGGTGAATCAGCCCCAGCATTTT. It specifies CASSFSGVNQPQHF.

This clone came up a few times. The rearrangement joins TRBV28 to TRBJ1-1; D is possibly TRBD1 (6 bases). Trimming removed 6 bases at V and 10 bases at J, with 18 bases between. The CDR3 is 13 amino acids. Germline V lookup: CDR1 MDHEN, CDR2 SYDVKM. CDR3 coding DNA: TGTGCCAGCAGCCCTTTGCAGGGAGGGGGAGCTTTCTTT. Encoded protein: CASSPLQGGGAFF.

The chain is built from TRBV5-1 and TRBJ1-4; D gene ambiguous. V lost 1 base and J lost 7, with 14 bases in between. Germline CDR1 reads SGHRS; CDR2 reads YFSETQ. The CDR3 runs to 15 residues. The CDR3 nucleotides read TGCGCCAGCAGCTTGTCTGGGATGGGAGCTGAAAAACTGTTTTTT. As protein: CASSLSGMGAEKLFF. Combining the CDR3 with reference TRBV5-1 and TRBJ1-4 gives the whole variable domain KAGVTQTPRYLIKTRGQQVTLSCSPISGHRSVSWYQQTPGQGLQFLFEYFSETQRNKGNFPGRFSGRQFSNSRSEMNVSTLELGDSALYLCASSLSGMGAEKLFFGSGTQLSVL.

This clone was seen more than once but under ten times. The rearrangement links TRBV28 to TRBJ1-2; no clear D. Germline values: CDR1 MDHEN, CDR2 SYDVKM. V was trimmed by 3 bases and J by 2 bases, leaving 10 bases between them. This CDR3 comprises 14 residues. The CDR3 DNA reads TGTGCCAGCAGTTTGGTGGTTTTCAACTATGGCTACACCTTC. Encoded protein: CASSLVVFNYGYTF.

This clone was detected only once. The chain uses TRBV28 and TRBJ2-7, with a tentative D call TRBD1 (5 bases). Germline CDR1 and CDR2: MDHEN and SYDVKM. Trimming pared 1 base from V and 3 bases from J, leaving 10 bases between. The CDR3 is made up of 14 amino acids. This CDR3 is CASSLSRGSYEQYF. The CDR3 nucleotides are TGTGCCAGCAGTTTATCTAGGGGAAGCTACGAGCAGTACTTC.